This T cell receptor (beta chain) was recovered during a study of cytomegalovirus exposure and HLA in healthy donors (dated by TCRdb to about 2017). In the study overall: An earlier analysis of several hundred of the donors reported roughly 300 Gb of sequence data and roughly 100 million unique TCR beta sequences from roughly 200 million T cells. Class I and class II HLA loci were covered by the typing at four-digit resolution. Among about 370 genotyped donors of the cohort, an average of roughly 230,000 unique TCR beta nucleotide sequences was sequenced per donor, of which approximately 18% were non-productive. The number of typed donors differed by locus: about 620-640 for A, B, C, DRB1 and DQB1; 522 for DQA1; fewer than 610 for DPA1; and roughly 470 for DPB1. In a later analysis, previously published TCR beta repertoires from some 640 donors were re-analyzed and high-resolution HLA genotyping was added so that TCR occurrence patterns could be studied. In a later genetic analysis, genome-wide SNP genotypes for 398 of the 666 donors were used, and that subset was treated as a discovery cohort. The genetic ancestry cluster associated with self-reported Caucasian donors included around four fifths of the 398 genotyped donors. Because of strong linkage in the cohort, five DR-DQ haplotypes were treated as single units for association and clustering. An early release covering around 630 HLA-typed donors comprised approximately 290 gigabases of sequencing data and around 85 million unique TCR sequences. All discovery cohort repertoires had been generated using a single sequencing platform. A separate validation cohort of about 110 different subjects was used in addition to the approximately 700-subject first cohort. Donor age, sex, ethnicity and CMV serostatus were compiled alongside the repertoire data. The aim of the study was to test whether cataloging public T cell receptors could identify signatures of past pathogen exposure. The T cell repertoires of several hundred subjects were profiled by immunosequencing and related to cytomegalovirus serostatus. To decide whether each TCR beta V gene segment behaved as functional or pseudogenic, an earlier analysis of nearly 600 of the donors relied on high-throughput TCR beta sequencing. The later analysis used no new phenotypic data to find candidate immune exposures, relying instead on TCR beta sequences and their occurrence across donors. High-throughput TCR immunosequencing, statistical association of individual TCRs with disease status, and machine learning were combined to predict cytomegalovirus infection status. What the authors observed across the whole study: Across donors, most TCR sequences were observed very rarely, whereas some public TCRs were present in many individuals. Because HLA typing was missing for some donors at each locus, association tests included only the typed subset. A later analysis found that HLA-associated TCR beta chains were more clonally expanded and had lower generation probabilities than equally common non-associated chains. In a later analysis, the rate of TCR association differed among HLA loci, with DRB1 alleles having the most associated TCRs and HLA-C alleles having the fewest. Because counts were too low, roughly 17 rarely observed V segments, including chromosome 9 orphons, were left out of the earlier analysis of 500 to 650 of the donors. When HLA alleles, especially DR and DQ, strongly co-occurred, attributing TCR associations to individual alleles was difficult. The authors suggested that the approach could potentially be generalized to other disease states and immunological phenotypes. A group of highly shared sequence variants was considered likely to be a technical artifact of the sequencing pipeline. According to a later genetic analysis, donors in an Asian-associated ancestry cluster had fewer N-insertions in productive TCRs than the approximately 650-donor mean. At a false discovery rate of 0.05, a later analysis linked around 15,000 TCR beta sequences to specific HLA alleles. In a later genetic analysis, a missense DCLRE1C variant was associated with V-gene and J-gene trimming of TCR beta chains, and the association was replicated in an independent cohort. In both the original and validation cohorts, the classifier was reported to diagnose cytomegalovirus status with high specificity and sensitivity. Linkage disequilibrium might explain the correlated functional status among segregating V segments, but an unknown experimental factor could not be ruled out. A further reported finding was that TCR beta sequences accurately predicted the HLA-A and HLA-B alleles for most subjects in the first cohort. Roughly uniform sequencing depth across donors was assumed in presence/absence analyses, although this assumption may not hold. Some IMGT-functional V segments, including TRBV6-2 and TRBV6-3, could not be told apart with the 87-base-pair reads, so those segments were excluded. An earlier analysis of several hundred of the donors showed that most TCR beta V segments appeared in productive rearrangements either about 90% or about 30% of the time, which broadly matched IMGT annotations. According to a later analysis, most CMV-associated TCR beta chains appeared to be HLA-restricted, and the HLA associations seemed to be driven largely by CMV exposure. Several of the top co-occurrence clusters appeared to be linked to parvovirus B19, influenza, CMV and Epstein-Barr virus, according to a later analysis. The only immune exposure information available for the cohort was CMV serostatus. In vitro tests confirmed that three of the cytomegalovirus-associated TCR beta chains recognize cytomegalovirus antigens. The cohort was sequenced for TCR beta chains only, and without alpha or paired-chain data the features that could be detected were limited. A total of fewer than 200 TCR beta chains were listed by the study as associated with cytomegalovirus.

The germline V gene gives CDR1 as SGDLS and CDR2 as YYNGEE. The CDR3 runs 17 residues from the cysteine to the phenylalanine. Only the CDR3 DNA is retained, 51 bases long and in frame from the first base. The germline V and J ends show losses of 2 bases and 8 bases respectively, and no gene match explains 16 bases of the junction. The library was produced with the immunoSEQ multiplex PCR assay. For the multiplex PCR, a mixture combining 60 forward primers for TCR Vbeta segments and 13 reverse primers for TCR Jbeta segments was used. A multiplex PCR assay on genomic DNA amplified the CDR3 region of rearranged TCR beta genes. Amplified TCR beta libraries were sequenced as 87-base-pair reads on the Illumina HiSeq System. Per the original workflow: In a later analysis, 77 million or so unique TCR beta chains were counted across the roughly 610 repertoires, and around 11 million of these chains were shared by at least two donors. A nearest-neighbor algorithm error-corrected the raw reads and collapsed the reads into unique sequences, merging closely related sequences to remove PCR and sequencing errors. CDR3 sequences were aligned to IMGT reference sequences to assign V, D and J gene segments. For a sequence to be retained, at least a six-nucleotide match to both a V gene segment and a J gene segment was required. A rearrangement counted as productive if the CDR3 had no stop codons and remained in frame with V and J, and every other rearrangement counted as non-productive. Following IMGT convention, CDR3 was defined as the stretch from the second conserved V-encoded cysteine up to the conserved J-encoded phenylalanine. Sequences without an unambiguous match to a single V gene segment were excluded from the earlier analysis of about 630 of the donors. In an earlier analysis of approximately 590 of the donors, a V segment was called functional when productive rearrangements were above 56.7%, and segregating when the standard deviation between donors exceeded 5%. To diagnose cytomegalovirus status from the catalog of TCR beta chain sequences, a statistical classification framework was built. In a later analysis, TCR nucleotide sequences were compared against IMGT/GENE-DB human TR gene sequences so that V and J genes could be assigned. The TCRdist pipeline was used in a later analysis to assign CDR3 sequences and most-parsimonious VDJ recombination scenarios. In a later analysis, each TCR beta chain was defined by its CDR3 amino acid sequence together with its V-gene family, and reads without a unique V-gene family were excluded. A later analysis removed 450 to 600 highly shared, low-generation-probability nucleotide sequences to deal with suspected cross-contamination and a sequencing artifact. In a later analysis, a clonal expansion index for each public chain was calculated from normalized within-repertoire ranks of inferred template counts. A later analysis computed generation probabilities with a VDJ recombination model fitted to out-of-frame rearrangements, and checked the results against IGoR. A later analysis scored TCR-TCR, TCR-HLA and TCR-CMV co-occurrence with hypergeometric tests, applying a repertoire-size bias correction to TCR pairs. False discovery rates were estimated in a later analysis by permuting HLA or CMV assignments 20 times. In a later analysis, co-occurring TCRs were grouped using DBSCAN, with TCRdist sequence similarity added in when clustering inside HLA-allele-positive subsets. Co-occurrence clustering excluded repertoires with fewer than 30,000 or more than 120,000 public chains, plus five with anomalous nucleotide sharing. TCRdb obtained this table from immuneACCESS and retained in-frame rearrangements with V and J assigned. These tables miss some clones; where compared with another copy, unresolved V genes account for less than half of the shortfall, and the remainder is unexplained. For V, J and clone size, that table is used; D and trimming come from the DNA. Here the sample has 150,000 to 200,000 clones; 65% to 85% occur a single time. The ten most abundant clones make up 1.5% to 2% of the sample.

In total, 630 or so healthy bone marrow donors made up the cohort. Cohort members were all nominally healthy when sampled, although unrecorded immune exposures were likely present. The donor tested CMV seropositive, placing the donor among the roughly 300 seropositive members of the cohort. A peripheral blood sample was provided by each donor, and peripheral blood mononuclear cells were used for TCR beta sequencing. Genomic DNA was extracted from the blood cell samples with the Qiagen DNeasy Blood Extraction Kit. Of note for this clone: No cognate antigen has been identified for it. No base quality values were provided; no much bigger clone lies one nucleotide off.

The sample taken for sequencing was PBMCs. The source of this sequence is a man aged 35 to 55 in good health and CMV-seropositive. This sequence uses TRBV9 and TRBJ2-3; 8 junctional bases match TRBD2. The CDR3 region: CASSVAGTRTSPGTQYF. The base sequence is TGTGCCAGCAGCGTGGCTGGGACTAGAACATCTCCGGGTACGCAGTATTTT.